This T cell receptor (beta chain) was identified in a study of blood T cells in healthy people across ages (dated by TCRdb to about 2015). Looking at the study overall: In model experiments, template switching captured roughly one uniquely barcoded TCR beta cDNA molecule for every two T cells. To track age-related changes in TCR beta repertoire diversity, the study relied on deep sequencing normalized with unique cDNA molecular identifiers. The donors were divided into four age groups: young (average approximately 15 years), middle-aged (approximately 41), aged (roughly 66) and long-lived (nearly 85). To avoid experimental bias, donors of different ages were randomly spread across the sequencing lanes. The study analyzed two additional independent replicas of 1 million unique cDNA reads from the same blood draw for two donors, one aged 18 to 29 and one aged 80 or older. Overall results and qualifications from the work: Estimates of total diversity based on one million sequenced T cells were regarded as lower bounds and as underestimates. There was a strong correlation between observed TCR beta diversity and the percentage of naive T cells measured by flow cytometry. Bulk unsorted PBMC profiling prevented conclusive comparison of naive and antigen-experienced compartments. As age increased, observed TCR beta diversity per million T cells dropped in a roughly linear way, and a significant reduction was already evident by age 40. Because the CMV infection status of the donors was unknown, age-related changes in expanded clonotypes may potentially have been confounded. Compared with the aged group, the long-lived group had more naive CD4+ T cells, fewer expanded clones and increased TCR diversity, suggesting age selection.

Concerning this clonotype: Which antigen it targets is not known. Within one base of it there is no much larger clone, and no base qualities were kept.

Library preparation was by 5' RACE. Sequenced on an Illumina HiSeq 2500. A second PCR of about 7 to 12 cycles was run with a J-beta primer mix and a sample-barcoded 5' primer. A unique molecular identifier was introduced onto each TCR beta cDNA molecule by a template-switch 5' adaptor carrying 12 random nucleotides. At least 2.5 million CDR3-containing paired-end reads were obtained from each sample. All of the RNA was converted into first-strand cDNA using the Mint cDNA synthesis kit, with a TRBC-specific oligonucleotide serving as the primer. All cDNA was treated with uracil-DNA glycosylase and then went through a first 18-cycle PCR with the universal primers M1SS and BC2_uni_R. The original pipeline was this. Normalization of each sample was performed by random selection of 1 million high-quality reads, each carrying a distinct molecular identifier. Reads sharing molecular identifiers were discarded rather than binned into consensus sequences. CDR3 identification, clonotype clustering and error correction used MiTCR with a Q25 quality threshold and the strictest error-elimination algorithm. Lower-bound total TCR beta diversity was estimated with a nonparametric unseen species model using Euler transformation. The public reads were reprocessed in TCRdb via fastp at Q25 and MiXCR, keeping in-frame beta chains. Rows matching on CDR3 protein sequence are summarized as one entry with the most common DNA and genes. Clone size and V and J calls follow TCRdb, not the original study. For this sample there are about 1.1 million distinct CDR3 sequences; 35% to 40% appear just once. In total, the top ten clones hold about an eighth of the sample.

The 39 donors, aged about 6 to 95 years, were systemically healthy Caucasian individuals from Russia. Roughly 11 milliliters of peripheral blood were drawn from each donor into EDTA-treated Vacutainer tubes. Ficoll-Paque density-gradient centrifugation was used to isolate PBMCs, with at least 7 million per sample. Total RNA was extracted from PBMCs with Trizol reagent, with at least 6 micrograms obtained per sample. Naive CD45RAhigh/CD27high T cell percentages were measured by flow cytometry on a PBMC aliquot from every donor. Trimming costs V 5 bases and J 6 bases, and their ends lie 9 bases apart. The CDR3 holds 12 amino acids from the cysteine to the phenylalanine. Only the CDR3 region is kept as DNA, spanning 36 bases read in frame from base 1. CDR1 and CDR2, looked up from the germline V gene (reference sequence), are LNHNV and YYDKDF.

This receptor chain uses TRBV15 and TRBJ2-3; the D segment could be TRBD2, given 6 matching bases. The sequence was collected from a man aged 18 to 29 in good health. Input material: blood. The nucleotide sequence is TGTGCCACCAGCCCCGGGGGTGATACGCAGTATTTT. This is translated as CATSPGGDTQYF.